A selection of T cell receptor beta chains follows, all from one sample in a study of molecular identifiers for immune sequencing clone quantification. One entry per CDR3 protein results from TCRdb running MiXCR on the PCR reads. The sample has over 70,000 distinct CDR3 sequences; approximately 25% are singletons. Sequencing used naive CD8+ T cells from blood, with Jurkat cell RNA spiked in. The source is a human donor in good health. Some libraries in this study had Jurkat cell RNA spiked in. Both conserved end residues are part of each CDR3. A D gene is named only where the DNA matches it firmly. A row's size may be missing; if present it is once, few, many or a size class.

.	TRBV7-9	.	TRBJ1-5	CASSFGGGQPQHF	TGTGCCAGCAGCTTCGGAGGCGGCCAGCCCCAGCATTTT
.	TRBV7-9	many	TRBJ2-1	CASSLALTNEQFF	TGTGCCAGCAGCTTAGCCCTTACCAATGAGCAGTTCTTC
TRBD2	TRBV5-4	many	TRBJ2-2	CASSLEILAGDGGELFF	TGTGCCAGCAGCTTGGAGATACTCGCGGGAGACGGCGGGGAGCTGTTTTTT
TRBD2	TRBV3-1	.	TRBJ2-1	CASSQVSGGVSYNEQFF	TGTGCCAGCAGCCAAGTTAGCGGGGGAGTCTCCTACAATGAGCAGTTCTTC
TRBD2	TRBV4-1	.	TRBJ2-7	CASSQAGGPSYEQYF	TGCGCCAGCAGCCAAGCGGGAGGGCCCTCTTACGAGCAGTACTTC
TRBD2	TRBV4-1	.	TRBJ2-1	CASSQGGSEQFF	TGCGCCAGCAGCCAGGGCGGGAGTGAGCAGTTCTTC
.	TRBV7-9	.	TRBJ1-2	CASSLVARNYGYTF	TGTGCCAGCAGCTTGGTAGCGCGGAACTATGGCTACACCTTC
TRBD1	TRBV19	many	TRBJ1-1	CASSISGTGGGTEAFF	TGTGCCAGTAGTATCTCCGGGACAGGGGGCGGAACTGAAGCTTTCTTT
.	TRBV12-3/TRBV12-4	few	TRBJ1-2	CASSGSPPGYTF	TGTGCCAGCAGTGGTTCCCCACCCGGCTACACCTTC
.	TRBV12-5	many	TRBJ2-2	CASAPWLGELFF	TGTGCTAGCGCCCCGTGGCTCGGGGAGCTGTTTTTT
TRBD1	TRBV5-1	many	TRBJ2-6	CASSQGQGTRGAANVLTF	TGCGCCAGCAGCCAGGGACAGGGAACTCGAGGTGCGGCCAACGTCCTGACTTTC
.	TRBV6-6	few	TRBJ1-5	CASSYDRKDISNQPQHF	TGTGCCAGCAGTTACGATCGTAAAGACATTAGCAATCAGCCCCAGCATTTT
TRBD2	TRBV23-1	.	TRBJ2-1	CASSQSNGTSGIHSYNEQFF	TGCGCCAGCAGTCAATCGAATGGGACTAGCGGGATTCATTCCTACAATGAGCAGTTCTTC
TRBD1	TRBV20-1	many	TRBJ2-7	CSARDLRTQGAVYEQYF	TGCAGTGCTAGAGATCTGAGGACCCAGGGGGCTGTCTACGAGCAGTACTTC
.	TRBV12-3/TRBV12-4	.	TRBJ2-1	CASSLARGVYNEQFF	TGTGCCAGCAGTTTAGCGCGGGGAGTCTACAATGAGCAGTTCTTC
.	TRBV9	.	TRBJ2-5	CASSVGRNQKTQYF	TGTGCCAGCAGCGTAGGCAGAAACCAAAAGACCCAGTACTTC
TRBD2	TRBV5-6	few	TRBJ2-2	CASSLALRGLNTGELFF	TGTGCCAGCAGCTTGGCCCTTAGGGGACTAAACACCGGGGAGCTGTTTTTT
.	TRBV6-5	few	TRBJ1-1	CASSYSMGGNTEAFF	TGTGCCAGCAGTTACTCGATGGGAGGGAACACTGAAGCTTTCTTT
.	TRBV4-1	many	TRBJ2-3	CASSPRRGSLTDTQYF	TGCGCCAGCAGCCCCCGAAGGGGGTCTCTCACAGATACGCAGTATTTT
.	TRBV11-2	many	TRBJ2-3	CASSSDPFPDTQYF	TGTGCCAGCAGCTCGGACCCCTTTCCGGATACGCAGTATTTT
.	TRBV20-1	few	TRBJ2-7	CSPRISGSYEQYF	TGCAGTCCTAGGATCAGCGGGTCCTACGAGCAGTACTTC
TRBD1	TRBV5-1	.	TRBJ2-7	CASSLGQGANEQYF	TGCGCCAGCAGCTTGGGACAGGGTGCGAACGAGCAGTACTTC
TRBD1	TRBV7-2	many	TRBJ2-7	CASSWDRGEYEQYF	TGTGCCAGCAGCTGGGACAGGGGAGAGTACGAGCAGTACTTC